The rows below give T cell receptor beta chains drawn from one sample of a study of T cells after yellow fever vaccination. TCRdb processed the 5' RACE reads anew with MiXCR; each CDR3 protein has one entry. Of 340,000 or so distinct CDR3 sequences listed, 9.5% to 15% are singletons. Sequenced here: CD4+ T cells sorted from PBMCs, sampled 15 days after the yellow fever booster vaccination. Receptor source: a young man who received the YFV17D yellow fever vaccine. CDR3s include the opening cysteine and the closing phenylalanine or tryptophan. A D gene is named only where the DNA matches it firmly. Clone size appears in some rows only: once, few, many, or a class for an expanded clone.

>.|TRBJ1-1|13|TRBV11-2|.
CASSPDSGTEAFF
TGTGCCAGCAGCCCGGACAGTGGCACTGAAGCTTTCTTT
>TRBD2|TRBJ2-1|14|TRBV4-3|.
CASSQGLANNEQFF
TGCGCCAGCAGCCAGGGACTAGCGAACAATGAGCAGTTCTTC
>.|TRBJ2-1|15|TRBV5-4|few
CASSLVPAGYNEQFF
TGTGCCAGCAGCTTGGTTCCAGCGGGCTACAATGAGCAGTTCTTC
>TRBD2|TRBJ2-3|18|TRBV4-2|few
CASSQGPGLAESTDTQYF
TGTGCCAGCAGCCAAGGCCCTGGACTAGCGGAGAGCACAGATACGCAGTATTTT
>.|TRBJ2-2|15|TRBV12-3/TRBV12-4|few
CASSLGGNIAGELFF
TGTGCCAGCAGTTTAGGGGGGAATATCGCCGGGGAGCTGTTTTTT
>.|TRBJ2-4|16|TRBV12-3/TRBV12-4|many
CASSYRGDLAKNIQYF
TGTGCCAGCAGTTATCGGGGCGACCTAGCCAAAAACATTCAGTACTTC
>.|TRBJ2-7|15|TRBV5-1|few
CASSLAVSGPYEQYF
TGCGCCAGCAGCTTGGCCGTATCAGGTCCCTACGAGCAGTACTTC
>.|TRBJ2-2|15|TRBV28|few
CASSLGSANTGELFF
TGTGCCAGCAGTTTAGGCAGCGCGAACACCGGGGAGCTGTTTTTT
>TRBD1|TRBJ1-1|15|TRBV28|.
CASSPADRANTEAFF
TGTGCCAGCAGTCCTGCGGACAGGGCGAACACTGAAGCTTTCTTT
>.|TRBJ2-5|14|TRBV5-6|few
CASSLPGLQETQYF
TGTGCCAGCAGCTTACCGGGACTCCAAGAGACCCAGTACTTC
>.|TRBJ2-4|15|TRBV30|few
CAWSVAGLAKNIQYF
TGTGCCTGGAGTGTGGCGGGGCTAGCCAAAAACATTCAGTACTTC
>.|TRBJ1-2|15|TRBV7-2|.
CASSLGDSEVYGYTF
TGTGCCAGCAGCTTGGGGGACTCGGAGGTCTATGGCTACACCTTC
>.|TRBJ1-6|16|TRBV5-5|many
CASSLGRRPQNSPLHF
TGTGCCAGCAGCTTGGGAAGGAGACCACAGAATTCACCCCTCCACTTT
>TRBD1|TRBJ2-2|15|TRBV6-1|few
CASSADRGRTGELFF
TGTGCCAGCAGCGCGGACAGGGGACGGACCGGGGAGCTGTTTTTT
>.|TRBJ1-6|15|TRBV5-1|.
CASSLDEGLNSPLHF
TGCGCCAGCAGCTTGGATGAGGGCCTCAATTCACCCCTCCACTTT
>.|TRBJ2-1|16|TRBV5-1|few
CASSRIQGRSYNEQFF
TGCGCCAGCAGCAGAATCCAGGGGAGGTCCTACAATGAGCAGTTCTTC
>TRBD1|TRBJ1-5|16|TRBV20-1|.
CSARWGLGTGNQPQHF
TGCAGTGCTAGATGGGGCCTCGGGACAGGCAATCAGCCCCAGCATTTT
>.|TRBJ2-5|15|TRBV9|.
CASSGYVGGQETQYF
TGTGCCAGCAGCGGCTATGTCGGGGGCCAAGAGACCCAGTACTTC
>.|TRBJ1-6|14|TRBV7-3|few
CASSLSAGYTPLHF
TGTGCCAGCAGCTTAAGCGCAGGGTACACACCCCTCCACTTT
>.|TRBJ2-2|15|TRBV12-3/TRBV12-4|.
CASSWGARNTGELFF
TGTGCCAGCAGTTGGGGGGCTAGGAACACCGGGGAGCTGTTTTTT
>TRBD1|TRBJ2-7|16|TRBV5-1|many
CASLPSVGQGSYEQYF
TGCGCCAGCCTACCCTCCGTGGGACAGGGATCCTACGAGCAGTACTTC